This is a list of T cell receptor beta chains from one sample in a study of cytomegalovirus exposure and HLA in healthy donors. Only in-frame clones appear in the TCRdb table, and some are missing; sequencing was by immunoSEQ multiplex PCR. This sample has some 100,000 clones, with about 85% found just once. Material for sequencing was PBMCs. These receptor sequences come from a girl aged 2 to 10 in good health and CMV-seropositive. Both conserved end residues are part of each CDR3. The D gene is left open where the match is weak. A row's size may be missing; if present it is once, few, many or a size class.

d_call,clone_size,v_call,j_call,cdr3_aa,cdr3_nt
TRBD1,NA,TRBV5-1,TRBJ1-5,CASSPSRDRAESNQPQHF,TGCGCCAGCAGCCCGTCCCGGGACAGGGCCGAGAGCAATCAGCCCCAGCATTTT
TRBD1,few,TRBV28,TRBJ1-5,CASSGGSLQGGSNQPQHF,TGTGCCAGCAGTGGAGGGAGCTTACAGGGGGGAAGCAATCAGCCCCAGCATTTT
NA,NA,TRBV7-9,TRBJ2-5,CASSLNLKEGETQYF,TGTGCCAGCAGCTTAAATCTTAAGGAGGGGGAGACCCAGTACTTC
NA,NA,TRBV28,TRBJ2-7,CASSFNIGPYEQYF,TGTGCCAGCAGTTTTAATATCGGTCCCTACGAGCAGTACTTC
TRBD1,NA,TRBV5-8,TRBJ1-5,CASSWTGGNQPQHF,TGTGCCAGCAGCTGGACAGGTGGCAATCAGCCCCAGCATTTT
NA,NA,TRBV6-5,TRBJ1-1,CASSRGTEAFF,TGTGCCAGCAGTAGAGGGACAGAAGCTTTCTTT
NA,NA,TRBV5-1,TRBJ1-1,CASSLGLRTEAFF,TGCGCCAGCAGCTTGGGACTGCGCACTGAAGCTTTCTTT
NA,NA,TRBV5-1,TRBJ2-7,CASSYFSGGPYEQYF,TGCGCCAGCAGCTATTTCTCAGGGGGGCCCTACGAGCAGTACTTC
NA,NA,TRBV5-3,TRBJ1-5,CARSRGVNQPQHF,TGTGCCAGAAGCCGCGGGGTTAATCAGCCCCAGCATTTT
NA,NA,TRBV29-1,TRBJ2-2,CSVTGTSNTGELFF,TGCAGCGTCACCGGGACATCGAACACCGGGGAGCTGTTTTTT
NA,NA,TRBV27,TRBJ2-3,CASRRGSPDTQYF,TGTGCCAGCAGGCGAGGGAGTCCAGATACGCAGTATTTT
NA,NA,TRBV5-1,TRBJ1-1,CASSGKSAGVTEAFF,TGCGCCAGCAGCGGGAAGTCGGCAGGGGTTACTGAAGCTTTCTTT
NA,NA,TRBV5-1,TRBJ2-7,CASRTGDHEQYF,TGCGCCAGCAGAACGGGGGACCACGAGCAGTACTTC
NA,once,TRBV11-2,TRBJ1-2,CASSQGDYGYTF,TGTGCCAGCAGCCAGGGTGATTATGGCTACACCTTC
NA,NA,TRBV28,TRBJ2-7,CASSPSPYEQYF,TGTGCCAGCAGTCCCTCTCCCTACGAGCAGTACTTC
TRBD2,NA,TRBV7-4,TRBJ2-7,CASSLPRTSGSNSYEQYF,TGTGCCAGCAGCTTACCCCGGACTAGCGGAAGCAACTCCTACGAGCAGTACTTC
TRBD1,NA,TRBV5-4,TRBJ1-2,CASSLVQGIDGYTF,TGTGCCAGCAGCTTGGTACAGGGGATTGATGGCTACACCTTC
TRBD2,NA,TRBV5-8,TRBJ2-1,CAAGDGSYNEQFF,TGTGCCGCGGGAGATGGTTCCTACAATGAGCAGTTCTTC
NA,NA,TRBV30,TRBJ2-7,CAWTQGLTSYEQYF,TGTGCCTGGACGCAGGGTTTAACGTCCTACGAGCAGTACTTC
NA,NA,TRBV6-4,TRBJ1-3,CASSDFVRFLFLCQFELGNTIYF,TGTGCCAGCAGTGACTTCGTCAGGTTTTTGTTCTTGTGCCAGTTCGAGCTTGGAAACACCATATATTTT
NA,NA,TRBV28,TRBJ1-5,CASSARTAWDQPQHF,TGTGCCAGCAGCGCCAGGACAGCCTGGGATCAGCCCCAGCATTTT
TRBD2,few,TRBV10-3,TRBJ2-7,CAISDQPSGSLFHEQYF,TGTGCCATCAGTGATCAGCCTAGCGGGAGTTTGTTCCACGAGCAGTACTTC
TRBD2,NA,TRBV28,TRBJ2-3,CASSAGVDTQYF,TGTGCCAGCAGTGCGGGAGTCGATACGCAGTATTTT
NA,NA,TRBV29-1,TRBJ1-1,CSVVSRAGGMNTEAFF,TGCAGCGTTGTGAGCAGGGCCGGGGGTATGAACACTGAAGCTTTCTTT
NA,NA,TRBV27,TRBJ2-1,CASSLIPSNEQFF,TGTGCCAGCAGTTTAATCCCTTCGAATGAGCAGTTCTTC
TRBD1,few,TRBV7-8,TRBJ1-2,CASSFRTGPYYGYTF,TGTGCCAGCAGCTTTAGGACAGGGCCTTACTATGGCTACACCTTC
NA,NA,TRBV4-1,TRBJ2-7,CASSQYLLGQQYF,TGCGCCAGCAGCCAATACCTCCTAGGCCAGCAGTACTTC
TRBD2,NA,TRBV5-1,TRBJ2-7,CASSLEGRGNEQYF,TGCGCCAGCAGCTTGGAAGGGAGGGGTAACGAGCAGTACTTC
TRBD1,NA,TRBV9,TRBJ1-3,CASSATGAGNTIYF,TGTGCCAGCAGCGCTACAGGGGCCGGAAACACCATATATTTT
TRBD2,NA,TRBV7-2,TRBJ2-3,CASSASSGGSTDTQYF,TGTGCCAGCAGCGCTTCTAGCGGAGGTTCTACAGATACGCAGTATTTT
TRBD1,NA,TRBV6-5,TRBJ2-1,CASSYGQGTDEQFF,TGTGCCAGCAGTTACGGACAGGGCACGGATGAGCAGTTCTTC
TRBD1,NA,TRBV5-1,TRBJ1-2,CASSLTGGAYDYGYTF,TGCGCCAGCAGCTTAACAGGGGGCGCTTACGACTATGGCTACACCTTC
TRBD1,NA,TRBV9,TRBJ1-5,CASSVGQGNNQPQHF,TGTGCCAGCAGCGTGGGACAGGGAAACAATCAGCCCCAGCATTTT
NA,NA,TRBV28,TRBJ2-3,CASTSTRGLYTDTQYF,TGTGCCAGCACCTCAACGCGGGGGCTTTACACAGATACGCAGTATTTT
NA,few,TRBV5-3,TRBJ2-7,CARSQYTGEQYF,TGTGCCAGAAGCCAATATACGGGGGAGCAGTACTTC
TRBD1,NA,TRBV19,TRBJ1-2,CASRDRKTNYGYTF,TGTGCCAGTAGGGACAGGAAAACCAACTATGGCTACACCTTC
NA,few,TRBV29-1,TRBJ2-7,CSVEAQGPNQYF,TGCAGCGTTGAAGCACAGGGTCCCAACCAGTACTTC
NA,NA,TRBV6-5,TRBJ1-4,CASSYSHSREEKLFF,TGTGCCAGCAGTTACTCCCATTCGAGGGAGGAAAAACTGTTTTTT
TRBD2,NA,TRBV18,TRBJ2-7,CASSPMGLAGGPGPYEQYF,TGTGCCAGCTCACCAATGGGACTAGCGGGAGGCCCAGGTCCCTACGAGCAGTACTTC
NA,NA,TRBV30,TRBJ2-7,CAWSVRAYEQYF,TGTGCCTGGAGTGTACGAGCCTACGAGCAGTACTTC
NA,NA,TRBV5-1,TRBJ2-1,CASSLLEVDEQFF,TGCGCCAGCAGCTTGTTAGAAGTGGATGAGCAGTTCTTC
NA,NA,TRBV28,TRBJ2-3,CASSLERATDTQYF,TGTGCCAGCAGTTTGGAGCGGGCCACAGATACGCAGTATTTT
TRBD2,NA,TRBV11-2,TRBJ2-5,CASSLRGRSGSLETQYF,TGTGCCAGCAGCTTACGGGGCCGAAGCGGGAGTTTGGAGACCCAGTACTTC
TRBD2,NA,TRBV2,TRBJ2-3,CASSGGRTSGSQSLADTQYF,TGTGCCAGCAGTGGGGGGCGGACTAGCGGGAGTCAATCTTTGGCAGATACGCAGTATTTT
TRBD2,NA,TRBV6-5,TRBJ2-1,CASSSGSGRAEQFF,TGTGCCAGCAGTTCAGGTAGCGGGAGGGCTGAGCAGTTCTTC
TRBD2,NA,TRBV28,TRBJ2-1,CASRTSGNNEQFF,TGTGCCAGCAGGACTAGCGGGAACAATGAGCAGTTCTTC
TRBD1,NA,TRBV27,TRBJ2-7,CASSDRAYEQYF,TGTGCCAGCAGTGACAGGGCCTACGAGCAGTACTTC
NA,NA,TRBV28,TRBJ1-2,CASSSRGGYGYTF,TGTGCCAGCAGCTCCCGTGGGGGGTATGGCTACACCTTC